One sample yielded the 20 T cell receptor beta chains listed below, sequenced in a study of blood T cell repertoires in COVID-19. The protocol was immunoSEQ multiplex PCR, while the TCRdb copy is restricted to in-frame clones and leaves out a portion. The sample lists around 230,000 clones, approximately 90% occurring once. Material: PBMCs or T cells enriched from blood (not recorded which). The receptors here all came from a woman in her thirties who had recovered from COVID-19.

This clone has just one count. The chain uses TRBV11-2 and TRBJ1-5; D remains ambiguous. The V end was cut by 1 base, the J end by 4 bases, with 8 bases between. The CDR3 length is 14 residues. The V gene's germline CDR1 is SGHAT and CDR2 FQNNGV. CDR3 loop: CASSLGAANQPQHF. Here the CDR3 DNA reads TGTGCCAGCAGCTTAGGGGCAGCTAATCAGCCCCAGCATTTT.

V usage is TRBV19 and J usage is TRBJ1-1; TRBD1 aligns across 8 bases. This CDR3 comprises 15 residues. Germline trimming cut 2 bases from V and 0 bases from J; bases unmatched to any gene: 2. CDR1 and CDR2 from the germline V gene are LNHDA and SQIVND (reference sequence). The CDR3 loop is CASSIPGGMNTEAFF. Here the CDR3 DNA reads TGTGCCAGTAGTATACCAGGGGGCATGAACACTGAAGCTTTCTTT.

The chain recombines TRBV18 with TRBJ2-5; 7 nucleotides agree with TRBD1. Germline values: CDR1 KGHSH, CDR2 LQKENI. This CDR3 contains 14 residues. The V segment lost 3 bases and the J segment 2 bases; nucleotides outside the gene matches: 3. This chain's CDR3 is CASSPTGVQETQYF. Written as DNA, the CDR3 is TGTGCCAGCTCACCCACAGGGGTTCAAGAGACCCAGTACTTC.

V and J are TRBV4-1 and TRBJ2-5, with D possibly matching TRBD2 (7 bases). Trimming took off 4 bases at V and 2 bases at J, with 14 bases between the two ends. The CDR3 is made up of 15 amino acids. The germline V gene encodes CDR1 MGHRA and CDR2 YSYEKL. The CDR3 DNA sequence: TGCGCCAGCAGCCCTGAAGGGGGGGATCAAGAGACCCAGTACTTC. This gives the protein CASSPEGGDQETQYF.

The chain joins TRBV19 to TRBJ2-7, with 8 bases aligning to TRBD1. The CDR3 consists of 16 residues. V lost 7 bases, J lost 2 bases, and 13 bases stayed unmatched. Germline assignment: CDR1 LNHDA and CDR2 SQIVND (reference sequence). The CDR3 DNA reads as TGTGCCAGTAACCCGACAGGGGACCCCTTAGCCTACGAGCAGTACTTC. Translated: CASNPTGDPLAYEQYF.

The chain recombines TRBV27 with TRBJ1-2, with 7 bases matching TRBD1. The CDR3 runs to 13 residues. After removal of 5 bases from V and 4 bases from J, the junction contained 4 bases not matched to a gene. The germline gives CDR1 MNHEY, CDR2 SMNVEV (reference sequence). CDR3 DNA sequence: TGTGCCAGCAGTCTACAGGGGTCCTATGGCTACACCTTC. Amino acid sequence: CASSLQGSYGYTF.

V gene TRBV7-6 combines with J gene TRBJ2-2; TRBD1 matches at 7 bases. The CDR3 totals 16 residues. Germline CDR1 reads SGHVS; CDR2 reads FNYEAQ. The junction had 14 bases not matched to a gene; V was cut back by 5 bases and J by 8 bases. This chain's CDR3 is CASSPTTGMGEGELFF. In DNA form, the CDR3 reads TGTGCCAGCAGCCCAACGACAGGGATGGGAGAGGGGGAGCTGTTTTTT. Based on the CDR3 plus reference TRBV7-6 and TRBJ2-2, the full variable domain is GAGVSQSPRYKVTKRGQDVALRCDPISGHVSLYWYRQALGQGPEFLTYFNYEAQQDKSGLPNDRFSAERPEGSISTLTIQRTEQRDSAMYRCASSPTTGMGEGELFFGEGSRLTVL.

This chain joins TRBV4-3 and TRBJ2-7; a weak D match, TRBD2 (7 bases). CDR3 length: 16 residues. Between the trimmed V and J ends, which lost 0 bases and 1 base, there was a span of 13 bases. The germline V gene has CDR1 LGHNA and CDR2 YSLEER. Here the CDR3 DNA reads TGCGCCAGCAGCCAAGAGCGGGGGCCCGTATCCTACGAGCAGTACTTC. Translation: CASSQERGPVSYEQYF.

The CDR3 spells CASSSGGNDGYTF. In DNA, the CDR3 is TGTGCCAGCAGTTCCGGGGGGAATGACGGCTACACCTTC. The chain is built from TRBV12-3 or TRBV12-4 and TRBJ1-2; tentatively, D is TRBD1 (5 bases). The CDR3 covers 13 residues. The V gene lost 4 bases and the J gene lost 8 bases, with 14 bases spanning the gap.

The count of this clone is one. The chain carries TRBV12-3 or TRBV12-4 and TRBJ1-1; no clear D. This CDR3 has 13 residues. The germline V and J ends were trimmed by 5 bases and 3 bases, with 10 bases remaining between them. The CDR3 sequence is CASSPPLYTEAFF. CDR3 DNA sequence: TGTGCCAGCAGTCCCCCGTTATACACTGAAGCTTTCTTT.

The rearrangement joins TRBV6-2 or TRBV6-3 to TRBJ2-7; D is perhaps TRBD2 (5 bases). The CDR3 loop spans 13 amino acids. The V end was cut by 2 bases, the J end by 1 base, with 6 bases between. Germline V gene lookup returns CDR1 MNHEY and CDR2 SVGEGT. The CDR3 sequence: CASSYGESYEQYF. The CDR3 DNA is TGTGCCAGCAGTTACGGGGAGTCCTACGAGCAGTACTTC.

J is TRBJ1-5 and V is TRBV7-9, with 8 bases lining up with TRBD1. The ends lost 5 bases at V and 7 bases at J; junction bases unmatched: 7. Germline CDR1 reads SEHNR; CDR2 reads FQNEAQ (reference sequence). The CDR3 has 14 residues. The DNA of the CDR3 is TGTGCCAGCAGCCCCGGACAGGGATTCCAGCCCCAGCATTTT. This encodes CASSPGQGFQPQHF.

The chain couples TRBV11-2 to TRBJ2-1, with 10 positions matching TRBD2. Germline CDR1 reads SGHAT; CDR2 reads FQNNGV. The length of the CDR3 is 16 residues. V shed 1 base and J 0 bases; nucleotides not matched to a gene: 0. DNA of the CDR3: TGTGCCAGCAGCTTAGCTAGCGGGGGCTCCTACAATGAGCAGTTCTTC. Protein product: CASSLASGGSYNEQFF.

This clone was observed once. The chain combines TRBV10-3 with TRBJ2-7, with TRBD1 as a possible D gene (5 bases). The germline V and J ends were trimmed by 0 bases and 4 bases, with 13 bases remaining between them. Germline values: CDR1 ENHRY, CDR2 SYGVKD. This CDR3 contains 15 residues. CDR3 amino acids: CAISESSGYMYEQYF. In DNA, the CDR3 is TGTGCCATCAGTGAGTCTTCAGGGTATATGTACGAGCAGTACTTC.

The chain uses TRBV13 and TRBJ2-5; 7 nucleotides line up with TRBD1. CDR3 length equals 13 residues. Trimming at V came to 5 bases and at J to 2 bases, leaving 2 bases not matched to a gene. From germline, CDR1 is PRHDT and CDR2 FYEKMQ (reference sequence). The CDR3 nucleotides read TGTGCCAGCAGCGAACAGGGGCAAGAGACCCAGTACTTC. This encodes CASSEQGQETQYF.

The sample holds a few counts of this clone. The junction shows a germline mismatch at one end, possibly a read error. The chain combines TRBV18 with TRBJ1-1; D is undetermined. The germline V gene has CDR1 KGHSH and CDR2 LQKENI. This CDR3 contains 12 residues. CDR3 region: CASSPPNSEAFF. For the CDR3, the DNA is TGTGCCAGCTCACCACCGAACTCTGAAGCTTTCTTT.

This chain joins TRBV4-3 and TRBJ1-2, with D tentatively TRBD1 (6 bases). The CDR3 has 15 amino acids. Germline CDR1 reads LGHNA; CDR2 reads YSLEER. The ends were cut back, 1 base at V and 2 bases at J, with 11 bases in the middle. CDR3 sequence reads: CASSQGITGNYGYTF. The CDR3 DNA follows: TGCGCCAGCAGCCAAGGTATAACAGGGAACTATGGCTACACCTTC.

The V and J genes are TRBV28 and TRBJ1-1; 8 nucleotides match TRBD1. This CDR3 is built from 16 residues. The V segment lost 2 bases and the J segment 4 bases; nucleotides outside the gene matches: 9. CDR1 MDHEN and CDR2 SYDVKM come from the germline V gene. CDR3 in amino acids: CASSLVYRGRGTEAFF. CDR3 nucleotides: TGTGCCAGCAGTTTAGTTTACAGGGGGAGGGGCACTGAAGCTTTCTTT.

The V call is TRBV5-1, the J call TRBJ1-1, with 11 bases identical to TRBD1. Per the germline V gene, CDR1 is SGHRS and CDR2 is YFSETQ. There are 17 residues in the CDR3. Losses at the gene ends were 2 bases for V and 4 bases for J; bases not matched to a gene: 10. In DNA, the CDR3 is TGCGCCAGCAGCTTCCCGGGACAGGGGGTTTTGAGCACTGAAGCTTTCTTT. Translation: CASSFPGQGVLSTEAFF.

V usage is TRBV5-1 and J usage is TRBJ1-6; tentative D call: TRBD1 (6 bases). Per germline, CDR1 SGHRS and CDR2 YFSETQ. The germline V and J ends were trimmed by 3 bases and 7 bases, with 17 bases remaining between them. The CDR3 covers 16 residues. The CDR3: CASSSRGGLSNSPLHF. The CDR3, as DNA: TGCGCCAGCAGCTCCCGCGGGGGGCTTTCCAATTCACCCCTCCACTTT.